These T cell receptor beta chains were read from a single sample in a study of beta chain features in type 1 diabetes. The assay was immunoSEQ multiplex PCR, and TCRdb's table has in-frame clones only and misses some. The sample records over 500,000 clones, less than 20% being singletons. The material sequenced was naive CD4+ T cells from blood. The source of these receptors is a man younger than 30 in good health. The CDR3 runs from the conserved cysteine through the conserved F or W. D genes are given only for firm matches. Not all rows give a size; the values are once, few, many and, for expanded clones, a class.

-	-	TRBV28	TRBJ2-3	TGTGCCAGCAGGAGTTACACAGATACGCAGTATTTT	CASRSYTDTQYF
TRBD1	-	TRBV5-1	TRBJ2-7	TGCGCCAGCAGCTTGGTACCGGGACAGGGAGCCTACGAGCAGTACTTC	CASSLVPGQGAYEQYF
TRBD1	-	TRBV5-1	TRBJ2-3	TGCGCCAGCAGCTTGTCAGGGGGCAATTCAGATACGCAGTATTTT	CASSLSGGNSDTQYF
-	few	TRBV5-6	TRBJ2-5	TGTGCCAGCAGCCTCGGACCAACTTGGGGGGAGACCCAGTACTTC	CASSLGPTWGETQYF
TRBD2	-	TRBV4-1	TRBJ2-1	TGCGCCAGCAGCCATTCCGCCCGACTAGCGGTACCGACCTACAATGAGCAGTTCTTC	CASSHSARLAVPTYNEQFF
TRBD1	-	TRBV10-3	TRBJ1-3	TGTGCCATCAGTGGGGGACAGGTCTCTGGAAACACCATATATTTT	CAISGGQVSGNTIYF
-	-	TRBV21-1	TRBJ2-1	TGTGCCAGCAGCAAGACTATGAGGGGGCGTAACTACAATGAGCAGTTCTTC	CASSKTMRGRNYNEQFF
TRBD1	-	TRBV28	TRBJ2-1	TGTGCCAGCAGTTCCCCGGGACAGGGGTCCAATGAGCAGTTCTTC	CASSSPGQGSNEQFF
TRBD2	few	TRBV7-2	TRBJ2-7	TGTGCCAGCAGCTTAGTGCGCGGGGGACCCTACGAGCAGTACTTC	CASSLVRGGPYEQYF
TRBD2	-	TRBV29-1	TRBJ2-1	TGCAGCGTTAATTCCGGACTAGCGATCGACTACAATGAGCAGTTCTTC	CSVNSGLAIDYNEQFF
-	few	TRBV7-2	TRBJ2-5	TGTGCCAGCAGCTTAATTGGGCAAGAGACCCAGTACTTC	CASSLIGQETQYF
-	-	TRBV7-2	TRBJ2-7	TGTGCCAGCAGCCTACGGGACGAGCAGTACTTC	CASSLRDEQYF
TRBD2	few	TRBV7-3	TRBJ2-3	TGTGCCAGCAGCTTACGCGTACTAGCGGGATTCACATCGGATACGCAGTATTTT	CASSLRVLAGFTSDTQYF
TRBD1	-	TRBV19	TRBJ1-2	TGTGCCAGTAGCCCCGTCACCTACAGGGGGCTGAACTATGGCTACACCTTC	CASSPVTYRGLNYGYTF
TRBD1	-	TRBV7-2	TRBJ1-2	TGTGCCAGCAGCACCCGCGTACAGGGGGCGAACGGCTACACCTTC	CASSTRVQGANGYTF
-	-	TRBV7-8	TRBJ1-3	TGTGCCAGCAGCTTTTTTTCCCAGACAGGAGGTGGAAACACCATATATTTT	CASSFFSQTGGGNTIYF
TRBD1	-	TRBV7-9	TRBJ1-6	TGTGCCAGCAGCCCCACAGGGGCGAATAATTCACCCCTCCACTTT	CASSPTGANNSPLHF
TRBD1	-	TRBV7-9	TRBJ1-2	TGTGCCAGCAGCTTAGGGGTAGGGACAGGAGGCTACACCTTC	CASSLGVGTGGYTF
-	-	TRBV28	TRBJ2-7	TGTGCCAGCAGCCCGTTTCTCCGCGAGCAGTACTTC	CASSPFLREQYF
-	-	TRBV28	TRBJ2-7	TGTGCCAGCAGGCGACCGCAGGGGGGCTCCTACGAGCAGTACTTC	CASRRPQGGSYEQYF
-	few	TRBV18	TRBJ2-7	TGTGCCAGCTCATCGAACTACGAGCAGTACTTC	CASSSNYEQYF
-	few	TRBV18	TRBJ1-2	TGTGCCAGCTCACTTGACCTCATAACCGGCGATGGCTACACCTTC	CASSLDLITGDGYTF
-	-	TRBV7-2	TRBJ2-7	TGTGCCAGCAGCACAAACCGGGACGCCGAGCAGTACTTC	CASSTNRDAEQYF
TRBD1	-	TRBV5-4	TRBJ2-3	TGTGCCAGCAGCTCCCGGCTGACAGGGGACACAGATACGCAGTATTTT	CASSSRLTGDTDTQYF
TRBD2	few	TRBV4-2	TRBJ2-6	TGTGCCAGCAGCCAAGCAGCGGGGGCCTTCTCTGGGGCCAACGTCCTGACTTTC	CASSQAAGAFSGANVLTF